Described below is a single T cell receptor (beta chain) sequence and its context. Its target antigen remains unknown. The input lacks base qualities; no much larger clone sits a single base away. The record originates from a study of blood T cell repertoires in COVID-19 (TCRdb year 2020). With regard to the full study: The collaborator samples originated in the United States, Italy and Spain and spanned the acute and convalescent phases of COVID-19. Where available, HLA class I and class II types were obtained from metadata supplied by the sample provider rather than from assay-based typing. The prospective study material was composed of cDNA or gDNA derived from T cells, B-cell-depleted T cells, or PBMCs. Samples came from the ongoing ImmuneRACE study (first 160 participants) plus 1,254 subjects from 6 global collaborators. Subjects who had been exposed to COVID-19, were actively infected with it, or had recovered from it provided the deeply sampled blood TCRbeta repertoires that made up the dataset. A freely available public database, intended as a resource for researchers studying the immune response to SARS-CoV-2, is where the repertoires were released. Nearly every sample came with metadata listing a de-identified subject ID, COVID-19 status, age in years and sex. The study at large found these results: The quantity of clinical and demographic metadata differed by source and by participant and was supplied without curation.

From the germline V gene, CDR1 is MNHEY and CDR2 is SVGAGI. V was cut back by 6 bases and J by 3 bases, leaving a gap of 17 bases between them. The CDR3 contains 15 residues, cysteine and phenylalanine counted. The kept DNA is CDR3 alone, 45 bases in frame from the first base. TCRbeta CDR3 regions were amplified from genomic DNA by means of the immunoSEQ Assay, a bias-controlled multiplex PCR. The authors' analysis ran thus. Nucleated cell counts per sample were estimated from amplification of reference gene primers within the assay. To quantify the absolute abundance of each unique TCRbeta CDR3 rearrangement, sequence reads were collapsed and filtered. For each sample, productive Simpson clonality was calculated by taking the square root of Simpson's diversity index across productive rearrangements. As stored in TCRdb, this immuneACCESS dataset retains in-frame rearrangements with V and J assigned. A fraction of the clones does not appear; measured against another copy, unresolved V genes explain less than half of the discrepancy, and the remainder lacks a known reason. The V and J calls and clone size are taken from that table; D and trimming were inferred from the DNA. The sample table shows approximately 170,000 clones, and 70% to 90% are seen once. The ten largest clones capture roughly 8.8% of the sample.

In Seattle, one collaborating source enrolled patients while the infection was active and tracked those patients longitudinally over the course of disease. Whole blood was collected in K2EDTA tubes by collaborating institutions according to the institutions' own protocols. For TCRbeta analysis, collaborators shipped samples as frozen whole blood, isolated PBMCs, or DNA extracted from either of those sample types. The TCR comes from an elderly woman with COVID-19, enrolled during active disease. The specimen sequenced was peripheral blood. Recombination linked TRBV6-5 to TRBJ2-5, with TRBD1 tentatively as D gene (5 bases match). The CDR3 protein is CASRYRVGREETQYF. The DNA is TGTGCCAGCAGGTATCGGGTCGGCAGGGAAGAGACCCAGTACTTC.